The 9 T cell receptor beta chains in this list originate from one sample, sequenced in a study of glioma-infiltrating T cells after dendritic cell vaccination (dated by TCRdb to about 2016). Library construction relied on the immunoSEQ multiplex PCR assay. TCRdb mirrors the immuneACCESS table, restricted to in-frame sequences. Some clones are absent from its copies; in checked studies, under half trace to an unresolved V gene, and the reason for the others is unknown. This sample comprises about 92,000 clones, 70% to 90% of them detected only once. The top ten clonotypes cover roughly 14% of the sample. The sample here was blood, taken before dendritic cell vaccination. Every receptor here comes from a human donor with glioblastoma.

The chain links TRBV5-1 to TRBJ2-1; D ambiguous. Germline lookup yields CDR1 SGHRS and CDR2 YFSETQ. Trimming removed 0 bases from V and 6 bases from J, with 4 bases in between. CDR3 size: 12 residues. The CDR3 here is CASSLDSNEQFF. The CDR3 bases are TGCGCCAGCAGCTTGGACAGCAATGAGCAGTTCTTC.

Here the CDR3 reads CASSLERTSGSYNEQFF. CDR3 nucleotides: TGTGCCAGCAGCTTAGAGCGGACTAGCGGGAGTTACAATGAGCAGTTCTTC. The gene calls are TRBV13 and TRBJ2-1, with 13 bases that match TRBD2. The germline V gene has CDR1 PRHDT and CDR2 FYEKMQ (reference sequence). The CDR3 has 17 amino acids. The ends lost 1 base at V and 4 bases at J; junction bases unmatched: 4. The full variable domain, rest sourced from reference TRBV13 and TRBJ2-1, is AAGVIQSPRHLIKEKRETATLKCYPIPRHDTVYWYQQGPGQDPQFLISFYEKMQSDKGSIPDRFSAQQFSDYHSELNMSSLELGDSALYFCASSLERTSGSYNEQFFGPGTRLTVL.

This chain joins TRBV9 and TRBJ2-5; TRBD2 matches 7 bases. Unmatched junction bases numbered 11, after V lost 2 bases and J lost 4 bases. Germline lookup yields CDR1 SGDLS and CDR2 YYNGEE. The CDR3 extends over 16 amino acids. The CDR3 DNA follows: TGTGCCAGCAGCGTGGGCGCGGGAGACGGACGAGAGACCCAGTACTTC. This translates into CASSVGAGDGRETQYF.

This rearrangement joins TRBV7-2 to TRBJ2-7; TRBD1 matches 12 bases. CDR1 and CDR2 (germline): SGHTA, FQGNSA. This CDR3 is built from 16 residues. Germline trimming cut 1 base from V and 4 bases from J; bases unmatched to any gene: 5. CDR3 coding DNA: TGTGCCAGCAGCTTAGGAGGGACAGGGGGCCGTTACGAGCAGTACTTC. It translates to CASSLGGTGGRYEQYF.

This clone has just a few counts. The chain has TRBV6-5 and TRBJ2-1; tentatively, D is TRBD2 (6 bases). Germline V gene data show CDR1 as MNHEY and CDR2 as SVGAGI. With 2 bases removed from V and 15 bases from J, the gap between germline ends came to 11 bases. There are 11 residues in the CDR3. The CDR3 DNA reads TGTGCCAGCAGTTACGGGACTTTGATGTTCTTC. Residues: CASSYGTLMFF.

The chain links TRBV28 to TRBJ1-2; D not resolved. Germline assignment: CDR1 MDHEN and CDR2 SYDVKM. CDR3 length: 15 amino acids. The V gene lost 6 bases and the J gene lost 3 bases, with 17 bases spanning the gap. CDR3: CASSPLEVKDYGYTF. Here the CDR3 DNA reads TGTGCCAGCAGCCCATTAGAGGTAAAAGACTATGGCTACACCTTC.

This clone showed up just once. J is TRBJ2-1 and V is TRBV27, with 7 positions matching TRBD2. This CDR3 is 14 amino acids long. V gave up 6 bases and J gave up 5 bases; unmatched junction bases: 7. CDR1 is MNHEY and CDR2 is SMNVEV in the germline V gene (reference sequence). As DNA, the CDR3 is TGTGCCAGCAGGGGAGGGAGACTCAACAATGAGCAGTTCTTC. It specifies CASRGGRLNNEQFF.

V usage is TRBV9 and J usage is TRBJ1-5; D perhaps matches TRBD1 (5 bases). CDR1 is SGDLS, CDR2 YYNGEE, per germline. CDR3 length equals 15 residues. The V end was cut by 0 bases, the J end by 6 bases, with 13 bases between. The CDR3 is CASSVGEGYIQPQHF. Here the CDR3 DNA reads TGTGCCAGCAGCGTAGGGGAGGGGTATATTCAGCCCCAGCATTTT.

The chain recombines TRBV30 with TRBJ2-2; a weak D match, TRBD2 (5 bases). The V end lost 0 bases, the J end lost 1 base, and 15 bases lay between the germline ends. The length of the CDR3 is 17 residues. Germline lookup yields CDR1 GTSNPN and CDR2 SVGIG (reference sequence). The CDR3 region is CAWSVDAGGLNTGELFF. As DNA, the CDR3 is TGTGCCTGGAGTGTGGATGCGGGCGGGTTGAACACCGGGGAGCTGTTTTTT. Full variable domain (rest looked up from reference TRBV30 and TRBJ2-2): SQTIHQWPATLVQPVGSPLSLECTVEGTSNPNLYWYRQAAGRGLQLLFYSVGIGQISSEVPQNLSASRPQDRQFILSSKKLLLSDSGFYLCAWSVDAGGLNTGELFFGEGSRLTVL.